The rows below give T cell receptor beta chains drawn from one sample of a study of control samples from healthy donors and cancer patients. Method: immunoSEQ multiplex PCR; TCRdb's copy keeps in-frame clones and lacks some. The sample carries fewer than 200,000 clones, just over 90% recorded once. The sample taken for sequencing was blood. All receptors derive from a man between 25 and 39 years old in good health. Both conserved end residues are part of each CDR3. D genes are given only for firm matches. Part of the rows lack a size; the others show once, few, many or a class for expanded clones.

clone size,D gene,J gene,V gene,CDR3 DNA,CDR3 protein
-,TRBD1,TRBJ1-2,TRBV4-2,TGTGCCAGCAGCCCAGGGGGCCTGGGCTACACCTTC,CASSPGGLGYTF
-,-,TRBJ2-7,TRBV6-2/TRBV6-3,TGTGCCAGCAGCCCCCTTTTGGGGGCCGCCGGGGAGCAGTACTTC,CASSPLLGAAGEQYF
-,TRBD1,TRBJ2-3,TRBV7-8,TGTGCCAGCAGCCCCCAAACAGGGGTGTCGACAGATACGCAGTATTTT,CASSPQTGVSTDTQYF
-,TRBD2,TRBJ2-5,TRBV19,TGTGCCAGTAGTCCTTGGGGGGGAGAGACCCAGTACTTC,CASSPWGGETQYF
-,-,TRBJ1-6,TRBV28,TGTGCCAGCAGTTTGGGGCTCCGGGGTTCACCCCTCCACTTT,CASSLGLRGSPLHF
-,TRBD1,TRBJ1-3,TRBV4-1,TGCGCCAGCAGCCTGGGACAGGGAAGCAACACCATATATTTT,CASSLGQGSNTIYF
once,TRBD1,TRBJ2-4,TRBV14,TGTGCCAGCAGCCGCAACAGGGGGTTGGACATTCAGTACTTC,CASSRNRGLDIQYF
-,TRBD1,TRBJ1-6,TRBV7-9,TGTGCCAGCAGCCCATCGGACAGGGCTTCTAATTCACCCCTCCACTTT,CASSPSDRASNSPLHF
-,-,TRBJ1-4,TRBV11-2,TGTGCCAGCAGCTCCAGGGGTGGTGAAAAACTGTTTTTT,CASSSRGGEKLFF
-,-,TRBJ2-3,TRBV21-1,TGTGCCAGCAGCAAACCCGGGACTAGCGGGAGTAAAGATACGCAGTATTTT,CASSKPGTSGSKDTQYF
-,-,TRBJ1-5,TRBV7-9,TGTGCCAGCAGCCCCGGGCCAGATAGCAATCAGCCCCAGCATTTT,CASSPGPDSNQPQHF
once,-,TRBJ2-7,TRBV3-1/TRBV3-2,TGTGCCAGCAGCCCCTTAGGTGCCGTCTACGAGCAGTACTTC,CASSPLGAVYEQYF
-,-,TRBJ2-6,TRBV29-1,TGCAGCGTAAGGACGGGTGGTTCGGGTGGAGCCAACGTCCTGACTTTC,CSVRTGGSGGANVLTF
-,-,TRBJ2-5,TRBV4-1,TGCGCCAGCAGCCGTCACTCCTTGGGGGGGCCATTCCAAGAGACCCAGTACTTC,CASSRHSLGGPFQETQYF
-,-,TRBJ1-1,TRBV30,TGTGCCTGGACCCAGGGGCCGGGGGTCGCTTTCTTT,CAWTQGPGVAFF
once,TRBD1,TRBJ1-1,TRBV7-9,TGTGCCAGCAGCTTAGGTGTGGGACAGGGGACTGAAGCTTTCTTT,CASSLGVGQGTEAFF
-,-,TRBJ1-6,TRBV6-1,TGTGCCAGCAGTGTATTGGGCCGGAGCTCCTATAATTCACCCCTCCACTTT,CASSVLGRSSYNSPLHF
-,-,TRBJ2-6,TRBV29-1,TGCAGCGTTGAAGATCTGTCGGAATATAGCTCTGGGGCCAACGTCCTGACTTTC,CSVEDLSEYSSGANVLTF
-,TRBD2,TRBJ2-1,TRBV27,TGTGCCAGCAGTTTAGGACTAGCGGGCTACAATGAGCAGTTCTTC,CASSLGLAGYNEQFF
-,-,TRBJ2-3,TRBV7-9,TGTGCCAGCAGCGGAACCCGGGGCTCTTCCACAGATACGCAGTATTTT,CASSGTRGSSTDTQYF
-,-,TRBJ2-3,TRBV11-2,TGTGCCAGCAGCTTAGCGGGAGTGGAGGCAGATACGCAGTATTTT,CASSLAGVEADTQYF
-,TRBD1,TRBJ1-3,TRBV27,TGTGCCAGCAGTTTAGACAGGGAGGGAAACACCATATATTTT,CASSLDREGNTIYF
-,-,TRBJ1-5,TRBV6-5,TGTGCCAGCACGGCGGGGAATCAGCCCCAGCATTTT,CASTAGNQPQHF
-,TRBD1,TRBJ2-5,TRBV10-1,TGCGCCAGCTTGGAGGACAGGGAAACAAACCAAGAGACCCAGTACTTC,CASLEDRETNQETQYF
-,-,TRBJ1-1,TRBV20-1,TGCAGTGCTTCCGACCGAGAAGCTTTCTTT,CSASDREAFF
-,-,TRBJ1-1,TRBV2,TGTGCCAGCAGTAGGTGGGCGGCAAGTGAAGCTTTCTTT,CASSRWAASEAFF
few,TRBD2,TRBJ2-7,TRBV5-1,TGCGCCAGCGGCCCGGGGGGGCCGGATAGGCACGAGCAGTACTTC,CASGPGGPDRHEQYF
-,-,TRBJ1-4,TRBV23-1,TGCGCCAGCAGTCAATCGAAGGGGGTAACCCCAACTAATGAAAAACTGTTTTTT,CASSQSKGVTPTNEKLFF
-,-,TRBJ2-7,TRBV14,TGTGCCAGCAGCCAAGACGCGAGGAAGCAGTACTTC,CASSQDARKQYF
-,-,TRBJ1-1,TRBV5-8,TGTGCCAGCAAACCAAGGCCCACCAGGGAGAACACTGAAGCTTTCTTT,CASKPRPTRENTEAFF
-,-,TRBJ1-1,TRBV5-1,TGCGCCAGCAGCCCCGGGACGGGGGGCACTGAAGCTTTCTTT,CASSPGTGGTEAFF
-,-,TRBJ1-1,TRBV19,TGTGCCAGTAGTACCGGGACAACCCACACTGAAGCTTTCTTT,CASSTGTTHTEAFF
-,-,TRBJ1-1,TRBV9,TGTGCCAGCAGCGTAGGTCCGGCGGACAACACTGAAGCTTTCTTT,CASSVGPADNTEAFF
-,-,TRBJ1-6,TRBV11-2,TGTGCCAGCAGCGGATTTGAGGGGGAGGGATCACCCCTCCACTTT,CASSGFEGEGSPLHF
-,-,TRBJ2-7,TRBV27,TGTGCCAGCAGTTTACGTCAGCCCCTTGAGCAGTACTTC,CASSLRQPLEQYF